A single sample gave rise to the 14 T cell receptor beta chains below, sequenced in a study of blood T cell repertoires in COVID-19. Only in-frame clones appear in the TCRdb table, and some are missing; sequencing was by immunoSEQ multiplex PCR. The sample shows tens of thousands of clones, around 91% of them seen only once. Input material: peripheral blood. The receptors here all came from a woman aged 60-75 years with active COVID-19.

This clone showed up just once. The rearrangement joins TRBV2 to TRBJ2-2; the match to TRBD1 covers 8 bases. Unmatched junction bases numbered 8, after V lost 6 bases and J lost 5 bases. The CDR3 has 15 residues. Germline CDR1 reads SNHLY; CDR2 reads FYNNEI. DNA of the CDR3: TGTGCCAGCAGGCTTGGGACAGGACGAACCGGGGAGCTGTTTTTT. The encoded protein is CASRLGTGRTGELFF.

The J gene is TRBJ2-3, the V gene TRBV7-3; no reliable D call. Germline-derived CDR1 and CDR2 are SGHTA and FQGTGA. Trimming removed 5 bases at V and 1 base at J, with 10 bases between. The CDR3 runs to 14 residues. CDR3 coding DNA: TGTGCCAGCAGCAGTCTCTTAGGCACAGATACGCAGTATTTT. This gives the protein CASSSLLGTDTQYF.

By proportion, this clone is large. The rearrangement uses TRBV6-5 and TRBJ2-7; the match to TRBD2 covers 12 bases. The CDR3 has 14 residues. Germline assignment: CDR1 MNHEY and CDR2 SVGAGI. Germline trimming cut 5 bases from V and 10 bases from J; bases unmatched to any gene: 9. CDR3: CASSRTSGALEQYF. CDR3 in DNA: TGTGCCAGCAGTCGGACTAGCGGGGCCTTAGAACAGTACTTC.

This rearrangement joins TRBV3-1 (or the pseudogene TRBV3-2) to TRBJ2-1; TRBD1 aligns across 7 bases. Trimming at V came to 0 bases and at J to 7 bases, leaving 3 bases not matched to a gene. This CDR3 has 14 residues. Germline V gene lookup returns CDR1 LGHDT and CDR2 YNNKEL (reference sequence). CDR3 region: CASSQETQGNEQFF. The DNA for the CDR3 is TGTGCCAGCAGCCAAGAGACACAGGGGAATGAGCAGTTCTTC.

The chain links TRBV9 to TRBJ1-5, with no clear D. The CDR3 runs 14 residues. Germline V CDR1 and CDR2: SGDLS, YYNGEE. V was shortened by 4 bases and J by 1 base, with 9 bases between the two germline ends. The DNA of the CDR3 is TGTGCCAGCAGCCCCCCGGGGAGCAATCAGCCCCAGCATTTT. It translates to CASSPPGSNQPQHF.

In DNA, the CDR3 is TGTGCCAGCGCCGGACAGATGAACACTGAAGCTTTCTTT. It specifies CASAGQMNTEAFF. The V call is TRBV6-6, the J call TRBJ1-1, with D possibly matching TRBD1 (6 bases). Trimming shortened V by 8 bases and J by 0 bases, and 10 bases separated the two germline ends. Germline CDR1 reads MNHNY; CDR2 reads SVGAGI (reference sequence). The CDR3 is made up of 13 amino acids.

The chain links TRBV19 to TRBJ2-1; 8 bases agree with TRBD1. Germline CDR1 reads LNHDA; CDR2 reads SQIVND (reference sequence). V gave up 6 bases and J gave up 9 bases; unmatched junction bases: 7. The CDR3 consists of 13 residues. This CDR3 reads CASSDQGALEQFF. CDR3 nucleotide sequence: TGTGCCAGTAGCGACCAGGGGGCCCTTGAGCAGTTCTTC.

This chain connects TRBV14 to TRBJ1-1, with 9 bases aligning to TRBD1. CDR1 and CDR2 (germline): SGHDN, FVKESK. Trimming removed 4 bases from V and 1 base from J; junction bases left unmatched: 7. CDR3 length equals 16 residues. The CDR3 sequence: CASSPGTGKGNTEAFF. DNA for the CDR3: TGTGCCAGCAGCCCCGGGACAGGGAAAGGGAACACTGAAGCTTTCTTT.

This CDR3 reads CASSSNGLTPDTQYF. In DNA, the CDR3 is TGCGCCAGCAGCTCTAACGGACTTACCCCAGATACGCAGTATTTT. The chain recombines TRBV5-1 with TRBJ2-3; a weak D match, TRBD2 (5 bases). The CDR3 extends over 15 amino acids. Germline V gene data show CDR1 as SGHRS and CDR2 as YFSETQ. V shed 3 bases and J shed 4 bases, with 15 bases lying between them.

V and J are TRBV20-1 and TRBJ1-2; no clear D gene. Per germline, CDR1 DFQATT and CDR2 SNEGSKA (reference sequence). This CDR3 spans 8 amino acids. Trimming removed 8 bases at V and 8 bases at J, with 6 bases between. CDR3 loop: CSLGGYTF. DNA of the CDR3: TGCAGTCTCGGGGGCTACACCTTC.

The V call is TRBV13, the J call TRBJ2-2; D ambiguous. Between the trimmed V and J ends, which lost 5 bases and 8 bases, there was a span of 24 bases. This CDR3 region has 17 residues. The V gene's germline CDR1 is PRHDT and CDR2 FYEKMQ (reference sequence). CDR3 sequence reads: CASSPSLTSVPGGELFF. Written as DNA, the CDR3 is TGTGCCAGCAGCCCCAGTCTAACCTCGGTGCCAGGTGGGGAGCTGTTTTTT.

This clone was seen once. The rearrangement joins TRBV10-1 to TRBJ2-7; 9 nucleotides line up with TRBD1. The length of the CDR3 is 12 residues. V shed 8 bases and J 6 bases; nucleotides not matched to a gene: 5. The V gene's germline CDR1 is WNHNN and CDR2 SYGVQD (reference sequence). CDR3 DNA sequence: TGCGCCAGCCCGGGACAGGGATGCGAGCAGTACTTC. As protein: CASPGQGCEQYF.

The J gene is TRBJ2-5, the V gene TRBV20-1, with 8 bases aligning to TRBD2. Germline V gene sequence: CDR1 DFQATT, CDR2 SNEGSKA (reference sequence). The CDR3 sequence is 10 residues long. The V segment lost 7 bases and the J segment 5 bases; nucleotides outside the gene matches: 0. CDR3 nucleotide sequence: TGCAGTGGACTAGCGGAGACCCAGTACTTC. This codes for CSGLAETQYF.

This chain joins TRBV9 and TRBJ2-1; TRBD2 might be the D (5 bases). This CDR3 comprises 15 residues. V was cut by 0 bases and J by 2 bases, with 9 bases left in between. The germline gives CDR1 SGDLS, CDR2 YYNGEE. The CDR3 DNA reads TGTGCCAGCAGCGTAGTGGCTAGCCCCTACAATGAGCAGTTCTTC. Translating it yields CASSVVASPYNEQFF. Full variable domain (outside the CDR3, taken from reference TRBV9 and TRBJ2-1): DSGVTQTPKHLITATGQRVTLRCSPRSGDLSVYWYQQSLDQGLQFLIQYYNGEERAKGNILERFSAQQFPDLHSELNLSSLELGDSALYFCASSVVASPYNEQFFGPGTRLTVL.